Listed below are T cell receptor beta chains from one sample, sequenced in a study of human T cells and chemical hapten exposure. TCRdb used MiXCR to reprocess the RACE reads, holding one entry per CDR3 protein. The sample includes under 200,000 distinct CDR3 sequences, roughly 15% of them seen just once. Here the sequenced sample was whole blood, taken in connection with sensitization to the hapten diphenylcyclopropenone (DPC). The origin of the receptors is a woman in her twenties or thirties with alopecia areata. Some clones in this sample may be carry-over from other donors' samples. Each CDR3 is given with its conserved first and last residue. D genes are given only for firm matches. Size values are once, few and many counts, or a class for expanded clones, and some rows have none.

j_call: TRBJ1-5
v_call: TRBV19
d_call: TRBD1
clone_size: -
cdr3_aa: CASSTRGQLSNQPQHF
cdr3_nt: TGTGCCAGTAGTACCCGGGGACAGCTTAGCAATCAGCCCCAGCATTTT

j_call: TRBJ1-2
v_call: TRBV3-1
d_call: -
clone_size: many
cdr3_aa: CASSQEMGDMGPYGYTF
cdr3_nt: TGTGCCAGCAGCCAAGAAATGGGGGATATGGGGCCGTATGGCTACACCTTC

j_call: TRBJ1-2
v_call: TRBV6-6
d_call: -
clone_size: -
cdr3_aa: CASSYSLGPNYGYTF
cdr3_nt: TGTGCCAGCAGTTACTCGTTGGGACCTAACTATGGCTACACCTTC

j_call: TRBJ2-3
v_call: TRBV5-4
d_call: -
clone_size: few
cdr3_aa: CASSPPTTPDTQYF
cdr3_nt: TGTGCCAGCAGCCCACCGACTACCCCAGATACGCAGTATTTT

j_call: TRBJ2-1
v_call: TRBV7-2
d_call: TRBD2
clone_size: -
cdr3_aa: CASSQGLAGFSYNEQFF
cdr3_nt: TGTGCCAGCAGCCAAGGACTAGCGGGCTTCTCCTACAATGAGCAGTTCTTC

j_call: TRBJ1-1
v_call: TRBV7-8
d_call: TRBD1
clone_size: many
cdr3_aa: CASSLGYRGDTEAFF
cdr3_nt: TGTGCCAGCAGCTTAGGATACAGGGGCGACACTGAAGCTTTCTTT

j_call: TRBJ1-6
v_call: TRBV2
d_call: TRBD1
clone_size: -
cdr3_aa: CASSSRGRIENSPLHF
cdr3_nt: TGTGCCAGCAGCAGCAGGGGGCGCATAGAAAATTCACCCCTCCACTTT

j_call: TRBJ1-2
v_call: TRBV6-1
d_call: TRBD1
clone_size: -
cdr3_aa: CASSVGDRDVYTF
cdr3_nt: TGTGCCAGCAGTGTGGGAGACAGGGATGTCTACACCTTC

j_call: TRBJ2-3
v_call: TRBV7-2
d_call: TRBD2
clone_size: -
cdr3_aa: CASSSIAGGTPDTQYF
cdr3_nt: TGTGCCAGCAGTTCAATAGCGGGAGGGACCCCAGATACGCAGTATTTT

j_call: TRBJ1-5
v_call: TRBV24-1
d_call: -
clone_size: many
cdr3_aa: CATSDSLDSYNQPQHF
cdr3_nt: TGTGCCACCAGTGACTCACTCGACAGCTACAATCAGCCCCAGCATTTT

j_call: TRBJ1-2
v_call: TRBV28
d_call: -
clone_size: many
cdr3_aa: CASSGNTMRNGYTF
cdr3_nt: TGTGCCAGCAGCGGAAATACAATGAGAAATGGCTACACCTTC

j_call: TRBJ2-2
v_call: TRBV7-6
d_call: TRBD2
clone_size: few
cdr3_aa: CASSLEGGRDTGELFF
cdr3_nt: TGTGCCAGCAGCCTAGAAGGCGGGAGGGACACCGGGGAGCTGTTTTTT

j_call: TRBJ2-1
v_call: TRBV2
d_call: TRBD1
clone_size: few
cdr3_aa: CASSRDRGLVSYNEQFF
cdr3_nt: TGTGCCAGCAGCCGGGACAGGGGCCTAGTCTCCTACAATGAGCAGTTCTTC

j_call: TRBJ2-7
v_call: TRBV2
d_call: -
clone_size: -
cdr3_aa: CASSAEGPSLYEQYF
cdr3_nt: TGTGCCAGCAGTGCTGAAGGGCCAAGCCTCTACGAGCAGTACTTC

j_call: TRBJ1-5
v_call: TRBV7-2
d_call: -
clone_size: -
cdr3_aa: CASSLVAMEPQHF
cdr3_nt: TGTGCCAGCAGCTTAGTGGCTATGGAGCCCCAGCATTTT

j_call: TRBJ2-1
v_call: TRBV29-1
d_call: -
clone_size: -
cdr3_aa: CSVGDGPSSYNEQFF
cdr3_nt: TGCAGCGTGGGGGACGGGCCGAGCTCCTACAATGAGCAGTTCTTC

j_call: TRBJ1-5
v_call: TRBV4-2
d_call: -
clone_size: -
cdr3_aa: CASSPYPAALVRPQHF
cdr3_nt: TGTGCCAGCAGCCCCTATCCTGCGGCCCTGGTTCGGCCCCAGCATTTT

j_call: TRBJ2-3
v_call: TRBV7-2
d_call: TRBD2
clone_size: few
cdr3_aa: CASVPGLAPRPDTQYF
cdr3_nt: TGTGCCAGCGTCCCGGGACTAGCTCCTCGCCCAGATACGCAGTATTTT

j_call: TRBJ2-1
v_call: TRBV24-1
d_call: -
clone_size: few
cdr3_aa: CATSGFKGKGTSSSYNEQFF
cdr3_nt: TGTGCCACCAGTGGGTTTAAGGGAAAAGGCACTAGTAGCTCCTACAATGAGCAGTTCTTC

j_call: TRBJ1-4
v_call: TRBV11-2
d_call: -
clone_size: -
cdr3_aa: CASSLSPVVEKLFF
cdr3_nt: TGTGCCAGCAGCTTAAGTCCGGTAGTGGAAAAACTGTTTTTT

j_call: TRBJ1-2
v_call: TRBV5-6
d_call: -
clone_size: -
cdr3_aa: CASSLGQVIRDYGYTF
cdr3_nt: TGTGCCAGCAGCTTGGGACAGGTTATAAGAGACTATGGCTACACCTTC

j_call: TRBJ1-1
v_call: TRBV2
d_call: TRBD1
clone_size: -
cdr3_aa: CASAGVDRGRSEAFF
cdr3_nt: TGTGCCAGCGCCGGAGTGGACAGGGGTCGATCTGAAGCTTTCTTT

j_call: TRBJ2-7
v_call: TRBV5-1
d_call: TRBD1
clone_size: -
cdr3_aa: CASSTTGGPPYEQYF
cdr3_nt: TGCGCCAGCAGCACGACAGGGGGTCCCCCCTACGAGCAGTACTTC

j_call: TRBJ1-1
v_call: TRBV6-5
d_call: -
clone_size: -
cdr3_aa: CASFGGGTEAFF
cdr3_nt: TGTGCCAGCTTCGGGGGGGGCACTGAAGCTTTCTTT

j_call: TRBJ2-7
v_call: TRBV28
d_call: -
clone_size: -
cdr3_aa: CASTRPGTPFYEQYF
cdr3_nt: TGTGCCAGCACTCGACCTGGGACTCCCTTTTACGAGCAGTACTTC

j_call: TRBJ2-2
v_call: TRBV20-1
d_call: TRBD2
clone_size: many
cdr3_aa: CSPLLAGTGELFF
cdr3_nt: TGCAGTCCCCTTCTAGCGGGGACCGGGGAGCTGTTTTTT

j_call: TRBJ1-5
v_call: TRBV10-3
d_call: -
clone_size: many
cdr3_aa: CAISDGRDQPQHF
cdr3_nt: TGTGCCATCAGTGACGGCCGAGATCAGCCCCAGCATTTT

j_call: TRBJ2-1
v_call: TRBV7-2
d_call: -
clone_size: -
cdr3_aa: CASSLAGEAEQFF
cdr3_nt: TGTGCCAGCAGCTTGGCAGGGGAGGCTGAGCAGTTCTTC

j_call: TRBJ2-5
v_call: TRBV18
d_call: -
clone_size: -
cdr3_aa: CASSPPTRNGETQYF
cdr3_nt: TGTGCCAGCTCACCACCAACAAGGAATGGAGAGACCCAGTACTTC

j_call: TRBJ1-3
v_call: TRBV28
d_call: -
clone_size: -
cdr3_aa: CASRPTGFSGNTIYF
cdr3_nt: TGTGCCAGCAGACCAACAGGGTTCTCTGGAAACACCATATATTTT

j_call: TRBJ2-1
v_call: TRBV7-3
d_call: TRBD1
clone_size: -
cdr3_aa: CASSVDRGGEQFF
cdr3_nt: TGTGCCAGCAGCGTGGACAGGGGAGGTGAGCAGTTCTTC

j_call: TRBJ2-1
v_call: TRBV28
d_call: -
clone_size: few
cdr3_aa: CASSLLQYNEQFF
cdr3_nt: TGTGCCAGCAGTTTATTACAGTACAATGAGCAGTTCTTC

j_call: TRBJ1-2
v_call: TRBV5-6
d_call: -
clone_size: -
cdr3_aa: CASSFVGGYTF
cdr3_nt: TGTGCCAGCAGCTTCGTAGGTGGCTACACCTTC

j_call: TRBJ1-1
v_call: TRBV20-1
d_call: -
clone_size: -
cdr3_aa: CSARVGPTEAFF
cdr3_nt: TGCAGTGCTAGAGTTGGGCCCACTGAAGCTTTCTTT

j_call: TRBJ2-2
v_call: TRBV6-2/TRBV6-3
d_call: TRBD2
clone_size: -
cdr3_aa: CASSGYSGRPPNTGELFF
cdr3_nt: TGTGCCAGCAGTGGCTATAGCGGGAGGCCTCCTAACACCGGGGAGCTGTTTTTT

j_call: TRBJ1-4
v_call: TRBV3-1
d_call: -
clone_size: -
cdr3_aa: CASSQVAQGEKLFF
cdr3_nt: TGTGCCAGCAGCCAAGTCGCGCAGGGTGAAAAACTGTTTTTT

j_call: TRBJ1-5
v_call: TRBV12-3/TRBV12-4
d_call: -
clone_size: few
cdr3_aa: CASQTGGSGQPQHF
cdr3_nt: TGTGCCAGTCAAACGGGGGGGTCAGGACAGCCCCAGCATTTT

j_call: TRBJ1-5
v_call: TRBV4-3
d_call: -
clone_size: -
cdr3_aa: CASSQDEGGLQPQHF
cdr3_nt: TGCGCCAGCAGCCAAGATGAGGGAGGGCTTCAGCCCCAGCATTTT

j_call: TRBJ2-1
v_call: TRBV5-4
d_call: TRBD2
clone_size: many
cdr3_aa: CASSLPRGVEQFF
cdr3_nt: TGTGCCAGCAGCTTGCCACGGGGGGTTGAGCAGTTCTTC

j_call: TRBJ1-2
v_call: TRBV10-3
d_call: -
clone_size: -
cdr3_aa: CAISEGPRTHGYTF
cdr3_nt: TGTGCCATCAGTGAAGGGCCTCGGACACATGGCTACACCTTC

j_call: TRBJ2-2
v_call: TRBV15
d_call: TRBD2
clone_size: few
cdr3_aa: CATGRGDTGELFF
cdr3_nt: TGTGCCACCGGGCGGGGGGACACCGGGGAGCTGTTTTTT

j_call: TRBJ2-1
v_call: TRBV11-2
d_call: TRBD2
clone_size: -
cdr3_aa: CASSFLSGRANEQFF
cdr3_nt: TGTGCCAGCAGCTTCCTCAGCGGGAGGGCCAATGAGCAGTTCTTC

j_call: TRBJ2-5
v_call: TRBV28
d_call: TRBD2
clone_size: -
cdr3_aa: CGNRLAEGQETQYF
cdr3_nt: TGTGGTAACAGACTAGCGGAGGGACAAGAGACCCAGTACTTC

j_call: TRBJ2-5
v_call: TRBV6-2/TRBV6-3
d_call: -
clone_size: many
cdr3_aa: CASSYSGEQETQYF
cdr3_nt: TGTGCCAGCAGTTACTCAGGGGAGCAAGAGACCCAGTACTTC